The 30 T cell receptor beta chains below were found in one sample sequenced in a study of Graves' ophthalmopathy and Graves' hyperthyroidism. Scientists amplified the TCR beta CDR3 regions from RNA transcripts. RT-PCR was first run with HTBI primers, then multiplex PCR in a second round. From the multiplex PCR reads, TCRdb called clonotypes with MiXCR, one entry per CDR3 protein. The sample lists 900,000 to 1,200,000 distinct CDR3 sequences, roughly two fifths seen once, with 11% in the top ten. Specimen: peripheral blood or thyroid tissue (not recorded which). These TCRs come from an adult man with Graves' hyperthyroidism.

This rearrangement joins TRBV7-2 to TRBJ2-5; 10 bases line up with TRBD2. CDR1 and CDR2 from the germline V gene are SGHTA and FQGNSA. This CDR3 contains 15 residues. The junction had 8 bases not matched to a gene; V was cut back by 5 bases and J by 5 bases. CDR3 sequence reads: CASSQSGGAWETQYF. The CDR3 nucleotides are TGTGCCAGCAGCCAAAGCGGGGGGGCTTGGGAGACCCAGTACTTC.

This CDR3 is CASSSRTGTGRETQYF. CDR3 in DNA: TGTGCCAGCAGCTCACGGACCGGGACAGGTCGAGAGACCCAGTACTTC. The chain carries TRBV7-2 and TRBJ2-5; 8 nucleotides line up with TRBD1. The CDR3 spans 16 residues. Looked up from germline, CDR1 is SGHTA and CDR2 is FQGNSA. With 4 bases clipped from V and 4 bases from J, the junction kept 11 bases outside the gene matches. Drawing the rest from reference TRBV7-2 and TRBJ2-5, the complete variable domain is GAGVSQSPSNKVTEKGKDVELRCDPISGHTALYWYRQSLGQGLEFLIYFQGNSAPDKSGLPSDRFSAERTGGSVSTLTIQRTQQEDSAVYLCASSSRTGTGRETQYFGPGTRLLVL.

As concerns this clonotype: The conserved closing phenylalanine or tryptophan is absent in this CDR3, likely reflecting a read error. It is unclear where the CDR3 begins or ends on the DNA, so no DNA is shown, and the CDR3 is as TCRdb lists it. This chain links TRBV7-9 with TRBJ2-5; TRBD1, the D gene given by the table, was not confirmed from the DNA. Germline V gene lookup returns CDR1 SEHNR and CDR2 FQNEAQ (reference sequence). The CDR3 totals 11 residues, both ends included. CDR3 in amino acids: CASSSPARANT.

Only a few counts were recorded for this clonotype. The chain recombines TRBV4-3 with TRBJ1-4; TRBD1 might be the D (6 bases). The V gene's germline CDR1 is LGHNA and CDR2 YSLEER. Trimming took 4 bases from V and 0 from J, leaving 15 bases between them. The CDR3 sequence is 17 residues long. The CDR3 coding sequence is TGCGCCAGCAGCCGCCAGGGGAGGGGAGCAACTAATGAAAAACTGTTTTTT. Its translation: CASSRQGRGATNEKLFF.

This clonotype was seen only a few times. This chain links TRBV10-2 with TRBJ1-6, with 7 bases lining up with TRBD1. Trimming cost V 2 bases and J 7 bases; bases outside gene matches: 2. The CDR3 runs 14 residues. Germline V gene data show CDR1 as WSHSY and CDR2 as SAAADI. The CDR3 protein is CASSEGTANSPLHF. The CDR3 coding sequence is TGCGCCAGCAGTGAGGGGACAGCAAATTCACCCCTCCACTTT.

The rearrangement joins TRBV29-1 to TRBJ2-2; 8 bases match TRBD2. V lost 0 bases, J lost 7 bases, and 10 bases stayed unmatched. This CDR3 has 16 amino acids. CDR1 SQVTM and CDR2 ANQGSEA come from the germline V gene. The CDR3 coding sequence is TGCAGCGTTGAAGAAGTACGGGGGGGCCAAGGCGGGGAGCTGTTTTTT. This codes for CSVEEVRGGQGGELFF.

This clonotype was found many times. The CDR3 nucleotides read TGTGCCGGATCAGAGTGGGATTCACCCCTCCACTTT. Protein product: CAGSEWDSPLHF. J is TRBJ1-6 and V is TRBV7-9, with unresolved D. CDR1 and CDR2 (germline): SEHNR, FQNEAQ (reference sequence). This CDR3 region has 12 residues. The V end lost 11 bases, the J end lost 8 bases, and 13 bases lay between the germline ends.

The chain joins TRBV20-1 to TRBJ2-7; TRBD1 agrees at 8 bases. Germline assignment: CDR1 DFQATT and CDR2 SNEGSKA (reference sequence). This CDR3 has 14 residues. The CDR3 loop is CSVVSGTGTYEQYF. In nucleotides, the CDR3 is TGCAGCGTAGTATCCGGGACAGGCACCTACGAGCAGTACTTC.

This clonotype was detected ten times or more. This chain uses TRBV20-1 with TRBJ1-4, with 9 bases aligning to TRBD1. Germline values: CDR1 DFQATT, CDR2 SNEGSKA (reference sequence). V shed 2 bases, J shed 7 bases, and the junction held 5 bases outside the gene matches. The CDR3 consists of 14 residues. CDR3 in amino acids: CSARTGGGGEKLFF. As DNA, the CDR3 is TGCAGTGCTAGAACAGGGGGCGGTGGTGAAAAACTGTTTTTT.

This clonotype was seen a single time. The rearrangement links TRBV7-9 to TRBJ2-7; TRBD2 is a possible D gene (7 bases). From germline, CDR1 is SEHNR and CDR2 FQNEAQ (reference sequence). The CDR3 contains 15 residues. The V gene lost 5 bases and the J gene lost 3 bases, with 17 bases spanning the gap. The CDR3 spells CASSPTGKRGYEQYF. The CDR3 DNA sequence: TGTGCCAGCAGCCCGACAGGCAAGCGGGGCTACGAGCAGTACTTC.

This clonotype was observed a handful of times. J is TRBJ1-1 and V is TRBV28, with D maybe TRBD1 (6 bases). The V end was cut by 3 bases, the J end by 6 bases, with 11 bases between. The germline gives CDR1 MDHEN, CDR2 SYDVKM. The CDR3 has 13 residues. CDR3 residues: CASSLYRDAEAFF. The DNA of the CDR3 is TGTGCCAGCAGTTTGTACAGGGATGCTGAAGCTTTCTTT.

In this sample, this clonotype turned up many times. The gene calls are TRBV29-1 and TRBJ2-2; perhaps D is TRBD1 or TRBD2 (5 bases each). There are 12 residues in the CDR3. CDR1 is SQVTM, CDR2 ANQGSEA, per germline. Trimming cost V 4 bases and J 6 bases, with 9 bases left between them. CDR3 protein: CSVVGGPGELFF. CDR3 coding DNA: TGCAGCGTTGTTGGGGGTCCCGGGGAGCTGTTTTTT.

V and J are TRBV20-1 and TRBJ1-3; unclear D gene. V was pared by 6 bases and J by 4 bases, with 10 bases between. CDR3 size: 12 residues. Germline assignment: CDR1 DFQATT and CDR2 SNEGSKA (reference sequence). The CDR3 sequence: CSAPSEGNTIYF. CDR3 DNA: TGCAGTGCCCCGTCTGAGGGAAACACCATATATTTT.

V is TRBV4-3 and J is TRBJ1-2; 10 bases are shared with TRBD1. Germline V gene data show CDR1 as LGHNA and CDR2 as YSLEER. CDR3 length equals 16 residues. Trimming cost V 0 bases and J 3 bases; bases outside gene matches: 4. The DNA for the CDR3 is TGCGCCAGCAGCCAAGAACGACAGGGGGCTGACTATGGCTACACCTTC. Its translation: CASSQERQGADYGYTF.

As concerns this clonotype: This may arise from a read error, as a much more abundant clone is one base away. The chain employs TRBV14 and TRBJ1-3; D not resolved. Trimming left V 5 bases short and J 2 bases short, with 7 bases between. The CDR3 contains 13 residues. CDR1 and CDR2 (germline): SGHDN, FVKESK. The CDR3 here is CASSTATGNTIYF. CDR3 DNA: TGTGCCAGCAGCACGGCGACTGGAAACACCATATATTTT.

This clonotype came up many times. The genes are TRBV24-1 and TRBJ2-7; the match to TRBD1 covers 9 bases. The V and J ends lost 5 bases and 5 bases, in that order; junction bases with no gene match: 9. The CDR3 runs 15 residues. Germline-derived CDR1 and CDR2 are KGHDR and SFDVKD. CDR3 in amino acids: CATSVSGQGSHEQYF. CDR3 bases: TGTGCCACCAGTGTCTCGGGACAGGGAAGCCACGAGCAGTACTTC.

In regard to this clonotype: Being one base from a much bigger clone, this may be a read error. The gene calls are TRBV7-2 and TRBJ2-5; perhaps TRBD1 as D (5 bases). The germline V gene encodes CDR1 SGHTA and CDR2 FQGNSA. V lost 1 base and J lost 6, with 18 bases in between. The CDR3 extends over 16 amino acids. The DNA of the CDR3 is TGTGCCAGCAGCTTAGAGTACAGGCTGTTGGGGAAGACCCAGTACTTC. Protein: CASSLEYRLLGKTQYF.

This rearrangement joins TRBV7-8 to TRBJ2-7, with D possibly TRBD1 on 10 matching bases. The V gene lost 5 bases and the J gene lost 0 bases, with 38 bases spanning the gap. Germline V gene lookup returns CDR1 SGHVS and CDR2 FQNEAQ. CDR3 length: 23 amino acids. As DNA, the CDR3 is TGTGCCAGCAGCCTACCAACCCGACAGGGGGCGTTAGCGGGGGCGCTTAGCTCCTACGAGCAGTACTTC. Its translation is CASSLPTRQGALAGALSSYEQYF.

Notes on this clonotype: This may be a read error: a much more frequent sequence differs by one nucleotide. A read error is likely, as this CDR3 ends without the conserved phenylalanine or tryptophan. The rearrangement uses TRBV19 and TRBJ1-5; possibly TRBD1 for D (5 bases). V gave up 6 bases and J gave up 0 bases, with 15 bases separating them. Germline values: CDR1 LNHDA, CDR2 SQIVND (reference sequence). The CDR3 loop spans 16 amino acids. Here the CDR3 reads CASRLQGPHSNQPQHL. For the CDR3, the DNA is TGTGCCAGTAGACTGCAGGGCCCGCATAGCAATCAGCCCCAGCATCTT.

This chain links TRBV11-2 with TRBJ1-2, with TRBD1 identical over 9 bases. Germline trimming cut 8 bases from V and 3 bases from J; bases unmatched to any gene: 10. This CDR3 has 15 residues. The germline CDR1 and CDR2 sequences are SGHAT and FQNNGV. The CDR3 DNA reads TGTGCCAGCGCGGGACAAACAGGGGGCGACTATGGCTACACCTTC. Translation gives CASAGQTGGDYGYTF.

There are a few counts of this clonotype. CDR3: CASRNSGGTYEQYF. In DNA form, the CDR3 reads TGTGCCAGTAGAAATAGCGGGGGAACGTACGAGCAGTACTTC. V and J are TRBV19 and TRBJ2-7, with 9 bases identical to TRBD2. The CDR3 loop spans 14 amino acids. Germline CDR1 reads LNHDA; CDR2 reads SQIVND (reference sequence). J gave up 4 bases and V 6 bases, and 7 bases lay outside the gene matches.

A few counts support this clonotype. The chain couples TRBV19 to TRBJ1-5; D not resolved. Germline values: CDR1 LNHDA, CDR2 SQIVND (reference sequence). The CDR3 is 17 amino acids. V was trimmed by 9 bases and J by 0 bases, leaving 21 bases between them. The CDR3 DNA sequence: TGTGCCAGCAGTGAAGCGATAGGCCCGTATAGCAATCAGCCCCAGCATTTT. Its translation is CASSEAIGPYSNQPQHF.

The chain carries TRBV20-1 and TRBJ2-5; D unresolved. V lost 4 bases, J lost 1 base, and 19 bases lay in between. From germline, CDR1 is DFQATT and CDR2 SNEGSKA (reference sequence). The length of the CDR3 is 16 residues. The CDR3 reads CSANKAPGSTQETQYF. DNA of the CDR3: TGCAGTGCTAATAAGGCCCCGGGTAGCACCCAAGAGACCCAGTACTTC.

This clonotype has a handful of counts. The genes are TRBV18 and TRBJ1-2; 7 bases match TRBD1. The germline CDR1 and CDR2 sequences are KGHSH and LQKENI. The trim removed 5 bases at V and 8 bases at J, leaving 5 bases unmatched. The CDR3 runs 12 residues. The CDR3 region has the DNA TGTGCCAGCTCAGAAACAGGGGAAGGCTACACCTTC. Amino acid sequence: CASSETGEGYTF.

This clonotype came up many times. The chain employs TRBV7-9 and TRBJ2-7; 8 bases match TRBD1. The CDR3 loop spans 15 amino acids. CDR1 and CDR2 from the germline V gene are SEHNR and FQNEAQ (reference sequence). V shed 4 bases and J 1 base; nucleotides not matched to a gene: 6. The CDR3: CASSYRQGNSYEQYF. In nucleotides, the CDR3 is TGTGCCAGCAGCTACCGACAGGGGAATTCCTACGAGCAGTACTTC.

The chain has TRBV9 and TRBJ2-6, with D perhaps matching TRBD1 (6 bases). Per the germline V gene, CDR1 is SGDLS and CDR2 is YYNGEE. V lost 3 bases, J lost 4 bases, and 14 bases lay in between. There are 16 residues in the CDR3. CDR3 coding DNA: TGTGCCAGCAGCGAAAGGACAGCCCCGGGGGCCAACGTCCTGACTTTC. It yields the protein CASSERTAPGANVLTF.

The chain is built from TRBV7-9 and TRBJ1-1, with D perhaps TRBD1 (6 bases). Per the germline V gene, CDR1 is SEHNR and CDR2 is FQNEAQ (reference sequence). V dropped 4 bases and J dropped 7 bases, with 16 bases sitting between them. CDR3 length equals 14 residues. The CDR3 spells CASSSRTATNEAFF. In nucleotides, the CDR3 is TGTGCCAGCAGCTCCAGGACAGCAACTAATGAAGCTTTCTTT.

This CDR3 is CASSLTGSSGNTF. The CDR3, as DNA: TGTGCCAGCAGCTTGACAGGGAGCTCTGGAAACACCTTC. The chain couples TRBV5-6 to TRBJ1-2, with D perhaps matching TRBD1 (6 bases). The germline V and J ends were trimmed by 1 base and 12 bases, with 16 bases remaining between them. Germline loops: CDR1 SGHDT, CDR2 YYEEEE. The CDR3 totals 13 residues.

The V gene is TRBV19, the J gene TRBJ1-5, with D possibly being TRBD1 (6 bases). Germline V gene lookup returns CDR1 LNHDA and CDR2 SQIVND (reference sequence). There are 14 residues in the CDR3. The ends were cut back, 3 bases at V and 9 bases at J, with 15 bases in the middle. The CDR3 loop reads CASSIKQGPRPQHF. CDR3 DNA sequence: TGTGCCAGTAGTATCAAACAGGGTCCGAGGCCCCAGCATTTT.

A note on this clonotype: This clone may be a read error of a much larger clone one base away. The rearrangement joins TRBV20-1 to TRBJ2-7, with 12 bases fitting TRBD2. The length of the CDR3 is 16 residues. Germline assignment: CDR1 DFQATT and CDR2 SNEGSKA (reference sequence). Trimming at V came to 1 base and at J to 0 bases, leaving 4 bases not matched to a gene. CDR3 bases: TGCAGTGCTAGAGTGGCTAGCGGGAGGGACTCCTACGAGCAGTACTTC. Translated: CSARVASGRDSYEQYF.